The present TCR beta chain was sequenced within a study of metastatic and nonmetastatic thyroid tumors. All patients were treatment-naive before thyroid surgery. The germline V gene has CDR1 DFQATT and CDR2 SNEGSKA (reference sequence). The length of the CDR3 is 16 residues. Germline trimming cut 5 bases from V and 2 bases from J; bases unmatched to any gene: 12. TCRdb reassembled clones from the PCR reads with MiXCR. The repertoire includes about 6,700 clones, approximately 31% of them detected once, and 10% to 15% sits in the top ten. The source is a female donor with papillary thyroid cancer or a benign thyroid nodule (not recorded which). Some clones in this sample may be carry-over from other donors' samples. The sequenced sample was adjacent normal tissue. The chain carries TRBV20-1 and TRBJ2-3, with 8 bases matching TRBD2. The CDR3 spells CSASPGAGGLTDTQYF. CDR3 bases: TGCAGTGCTTCCCCAGGGGCGGGAGGTCTCACAGATACGCAGTATTTT.